These T cell receptor beta chains were read from a single sample in a study of blood T cell repertoires in COVID-19. Repertoires were generated with immunoSEQ multiplex PCR, while TCRdb's copy carries only in-frame clones and drops some. This table holds around 56,000 clones, 70% to 75% found once. The sample taken for sequencing was peripheral blood. These receptors were collected from a woman between 50 and 59 years old with active or convalescent COVID-19. Each CDR3 is given with its conserved first and last residue.

TRBV18 CASSPLFNARVDEQYF
TRBV25-1 CASGGRPTPLSNFEQFF
TRBV7-2 CASSLALSSYEQYF
TRBV27 CASSLAGAYEQYF
TRBV4-1 CASSLRAGLGYNEQFF
TRBV28 CASTGSGRPRNEQFF
TRBV5-1 CASSFRAGELFF
TRBV20-1 CSASAGGSEQFF
TRBV24-1 CATRQESYTEAFF
TRBV6-5 CASSFGTDTGELFF
TRBV4-1 CASSPEGLAGPYNEQFF
TRBV19 CASSRGVSANTGELFF
TRBV30 CAWSPRTGLTGELFF
TRBV7-8 CASSLAGAGEGETQYF
TRBV18 CASSPTGSNYGYTF
TRBV27 CASSPLAGGFYEQYF
TRBV29-1 CSATGDIDREQYF
TRBV6-6 CASSTGIIQPQHF
TRBV6-5 CASSYSAGRDHEQYF
TRBV13 CASSLTIGTGMTGELFF
TRBV5-1 CASSLVRREGLTGELFF
TRBV27 CASSLLASGRVDEQFF
TRBV7-9 CASSPRTGGYEQYF
TRBV24-1 CATSDASGQETQYF